This T cell receptor beta chain was identified in a study of T cells after yellow fever vaccination. The CDR3 runs to 12 residues. Germline lookup yields CDR1 KGHDR and CDR2 SFDVKD. Trimming took off 0 bases at V and 5 bases at J, with 2 bases between the two ends. UMIs and a universal primer site were added when TCR cDNA was made by 5'RACE template switching. From the 5' RACE reads, TCRdb called clonotypes with MiXCR, one entry per CDR3 protein. The sample carries a few hundred thousand distinct CDR3 sequences, roughly a sixth recorded once. As regards this clonotype: Its antigen is currently unknown.

General study findings and limits: Although most clonotypes did not, a small share appeared in both CD4 and CD8 compartments. Among primary-vaccination clones, most reappeared after the booster, at around 97% for CD4 and 85% to 90% for CD8.

Sample: PBMCs, taken less than 6 days after the first yellow fever vaccination. This clonotype originated in a man younger than 30 who received the YFV17D yellow fever vaccine. The rearrangement links TRBV24-1 to TRBJ2-3, with D unclear. This CDR3 is CATSDLQDTQYF. The DNA of the CDR3 is TGTGCCACCAGTGATTTGCAAGATACGCAGTATTTT.